This T cell receptor (beta chain) was identified in a study of shared clonotypes between healthy human individuals. Into CD45RA+ naive and CD45RA-negative memory subsets, the CD4+ cells were split. Germline CDR1 SGHVS, CDR2 FNYEAQ. With 5 bases removed from V and 0 bases from J, the gap between germline ends came to 14 bases. The CDR3 runs 16 residues. Worth noting for this clone: Its antigen remains unidentified.

Generated by immunoSEQ multiplex PCR, the TCRdb table keeps only in-frame clones and is missing some. This sample has 650,000 to 750,000 clones, with around 72% found just once. Study results and limitations: Non-shared clonotypes displayed generation probabilities falling below those of clonotypes present in all four donors. Genetic and exposure-history diversity was limited by the small donor number.

Sequenced input: memory CD4+ T cells sorted from blood. Subset indicated: CD45RA-negative fraction. This TCR derives from a woman in her thirties in good health. The rearrangement uses TRBV7-6 and TRBJ1-3; a weak D match, TRBD1 (6 bases). CDR3 sequence (DNA): TGTGCCAGCAGCCCGGGACAAATTGCCTCTGGAAACACCATATATTTT. Translation: CASSPGQIASGNTIYF.